The 31 T cell receptor beta chains in this list originate from one sample, sequenced in a study of T cell clonality in common variable immunodeficiency. Only in-frame clones appear in the TCRdb table, and some are missing; sequencing was by immunoSEQ multiplex PCR. This sample has fewer than 60,000 clones, each found more than once. The material sequenced was peripheral blood mononuclear cells. These TCRs come from a person aged 18-70 years in good health.

There are many counts of this clone. The CDR3 goes on 3 residues after the read ends, and that part is filled in from the germline J gene. V usage is TRBV12-3 or TRBV12-4 and J usage is TRBJ2-7; 8 nucleotides line up with TRBD2. CDR3 length: 15 amino acids. J gave up 6 bases and V 4 bases, and 11 bases lay outside the gene matches. Partial CDR3 DNA: TGTGCCAGCAGTTGGATCGCGGGAGGACTTAGCGAG. Translating gives CASSWIAGGLSE. The whole CDR3 is CASSWIAGGLSEQYF.

With regard to this clone: From the germline J gene comes the end of the CDR3, since the read stops 3 residues before it. The V and J genes are TRBV5-1 and TRBJ2-7; tentative D call: TRBD2 (6 bases). The CDR3 is 14 residues long. Germline CDR1 and CDR2: SGHRS and YFSETQ. The ends were cut back, 0 bases at V and 2 bases at J, with 9 bases in the middle. The CDR3 bases that were read are TGCGCCAGCAGCTTGGAGAAGCGGGCCTACGAG. As protein: CASSLEKRAYE. Given in full, the CDR3 is CASSLEKRAYEQYF.

This clone was seen many times. The sequence runs out 3 residues before the end of the CDR3; the remainder is reconstructed from the germline J gene. The V call is TRBV7-3, the J call TRBJ1-6, with 8 bases identical to TRBD1. V shed 2 bases, J shed 8 bases, and the junction held 2 bases outside the gene matches. Germline CDR1 SGHTA, CDR2 FQGTGA. CDR3 length equals 14 residues. CDR3 sequence: CASSLGQGYSPLHF. The DNA read from the CDR3 is TGTGCCAGCAGCTTAGGACAGGGTTATTCACCC.

This clone appeared many times. From the germline J gene comes the end of the CDR3, since the read stops 3 residues before it. The chain is built from TRBV5-5 and TRBJ1-1; tentatively, D is TRBD1 (6 bases). The CDR3 sequence is 14 residues long. V was cut by 2 bases and J by 3 bases, with 11 bases left in between. Germline CDR1 reads SGHKS; CDR2 reads YYEKEE (reference sequence). The sequenced part of the CDR3 DNA is TGTGCCAGCAGCTTAATTGCAGGGGACACTGAA. Its translation: CASSLIAGDTE. The entire CDR3 is CASSLIAGDTEAFF.

At least ten counts were recorded for this clone. CDR3 DNA, as far as it was read: TGTGCCAGAGGGGGAGGACGGGTTGAAAAA. Its translation is CARGGGRVEK. The entire CDR3 protein reads CARGGGRVEKLFF. The chain employs TRBV6-4 and TRBJ1-4; a weak D match, TRBD1 (6 bases). The read ends 3 residues before the CDR3 terminus; that terminus is restored from the germline J gene. The CDR3 has 13 residues. Germline V lookup: CDR1 MRHNA, CDR2 SNTAGT. Trimming took 9 bases from V and 7 from J, leaving 15 bases between them.

As concerns this clone: From the germline J gene comes the end of the CDR3, since the read stops 3 residues before it. The gene calls are TRBV7-6 and TRBJ1-1; a possible D gene is TRBD1 (6 bases). Trimming stripped 5 bases from V and 1 base from J, with 14 bases between. Germline CDR1 is SGHVS and CDR2 is FNYEAQ. The CDR3 runs 15 residues. CDR3 DNA, as far as it was read: TGTGCCAGCAGCCCTCCGGGACACTCGAACACTGAA. Residues: CASSPPGHSNTE. The whole CDR3 is CASSPPGHSNTEAFF.

This clone was recorded at least ten times. The read falls 3 residues short of the CDR3 end, and the missing part is taken from the germline J gene. The chain carries TRBV6-1 and TRBJ2-1; 9 bases agree with TRBD2. CDR1 is MNHNS, CDR2 SASEGT, per germline. V lost 2 bases and J lost 1; bases outside the gene matches: 3. The CDR3 sequence is 16 residues long. CDR3 DNA, as far as it was read: TGTGCCAGCAGTGAATCCGCGGGGGGGTCCTACAATGAG. It encodes CASSESAGGSYNE. The full CDR3 sequence reads CASSESAGGSYNEQFF.

With regard to this clone: The read stops 3 residues short of the end of the CDR3; the missing end is completed from the germline J gene. The chain links TRBV19 to TRBJ2-4; D might be TRBD1 or TRBD2, each matching 5 bases. The V end was cut by 4 bases, the J end by 8 bases, with 18 bases between. This CDR3 is built from 15 residues. Germline CDR1 and CDR2: LNHDA and SQIVND (reference sequence). Partial CDR3 DNA: TGTGCCAGTAGTACCCTACTGGGAGAAGGGGACATT. Translated, it gives CASSTLLGEGDI. The whole CDR3 sequence is CASSTLLGEGDIQYF.

This clone was recorded at least ten times. CDR3 in amino acids: CASSMTSNYEQYF. CDR3 DNA (partial): TGTGCCAGCAGCATGACTAGCAACTACGAG. This chain connects TRBV13 to TRBJ2-7; 7 positions agree with TRBD2. Sequencing ends 3 residues short of the CDR3 end; the germline J gene provides the rest. Losses at the gene ends were 5 bases for V and 3 bases for J; bases not matched to a gene: 4. CDR3 size: 13 residues. CDR1 and CDR2 (germline): PRHDT, FYEKMQ (reference sequence).

On this clone itself: The read halts 3 residues ahead of the CDR3 end, with the missing end drawn from the germline J gene. This sequence joins TRBV10-2 and TRBJ2-5; 12 nucleotides align to TRBD2. Trimming removed 3 bases from V and 2 bases from J; junction bases left unmatched: 16. Germline CDR1 reads WSHSY; CDR2 reads SAAADI. CDR3 length: 20 residues. The sequenced part of the CDR3 DNA is TGCGCCAGCAGTGAATCCCCGGACCTACGACTAGCGGGGGCACAAGAGACC. Encoded protein: CASSESPDLRLAGAQET. From start to end, the CDR3 is CASSESPDLRLAGAQETQYF.

This clone came up many times. The read stops 3 residues short of the end of the CDR3; the missing end is completed from the germline J gene. The chain has TRBV19 and TRBJ2-6; possibly TRBD1 for D (5 bases). Trimming left V 3 bases short and J 10 bases short, with 16 bases between. The CDR3 is 15 amino acids. Looked up from germline, CDR1 is LNHDA and CDR2 is SQIVND (reference sequence). Partial CDR3 DNA: TGTGCCAGTAGTATTGCGTATAGGGCAGGGAACGTC. Its protein product is CASSIAYRAGNV. The CDR3 in full is CASSIAYRAGNVLTF.

This clone occurred many times. The read halts 3 residues ahead of the CDR3 end, with the missing end drawn from the germline J gene. The chain links TRBV19 to TRBJ2-2; 8 bases match TRBD1. Germline CDR1 LNHDA, CDR2 SQIVND (reference sequence). The CDR3 loop spans 15 amino acids. The J segment lost 6 bases and the V segment lost 7 bases, leaving 10 bases of the junction unmatched. The CDR3 bases that were read are TGTGCCAGTACCACCGGGACAGGAGATGCCGGGGAG. It is translated as CASTTGTGDAGE. The entire CDR3 protein reads CASTTGTGDAGELFF.

Ten or more counts support this clone. Sequencing ends 3 residues short of the CDR3 end; the germline J gene provides the rest. V is TRBV30 and J is TRBJ2-1; weak D call: TRBD2 (6 bases). In germline, CDR1 is GTSNPN, CDR2 SVGIG (reference sequence). The CDR3 loop spans 15 amino acids. V dropped 0 bases and J dropped 6 bases, with 15 bases sitting between them. The sequenced part of the CDR3 DNA is TGTGCCTGGAGTGTACTGGAGGGGAGAGTCAATGAG. Residues: CAWSVLEGRVNE. The CDR3 reads in full as CAWSVLEGRVNEQFF.

This clone showed up many times. The read terminates 3 residues before the CDR3 end, so the remaining end is supplied by the germline J gene. The chain couples TRBV18 to TRBJ2-4; D is possibly TRBD1 (6 bases). The V gene's germline CDR1 is KGHSH and CDR2 LQKENI. Trimming took off 3 bases at V and 8 bases at J, with 11 bases between the two ends. The CDR3 extends over 13 amino acids. The sequenced part of the CDR3 DNA is TGTGCCAGCTCACCTAACAGGGAAGACATT. Protein sequence: CASSPNREDI. The CDR3 reads in full as CASSPNREDIQYF. The variable domain in full, with the rest retrieved from reference TRBV18 and TRBJ2-4, is NAGVMQNPRHLVRRRGQEARLRCSPMKGHSHVYWYRQLPEEGLKFMVYLQKENIIDESGMPKERFSAEFPKEGPSILRIQQVVRGDSAAYFCASSPNREDIQYFGAGTRLSVL.

This clone was observed at least ten times. The CDR3 end lies 3 residues beyond the end of the read and is filled in from the germline J gene. This rearrangement joins TRBV5-1 to TRBJ2-3; perhaps TRBD2 as D (6 bases). V was cut by 0 bases and J by 4 bases, with 12 bases left in between. CDR1 and CDR2 from the germline V gene are SGHRS and YFSETQ. The CDR3 consists of 15 residues. CDR3 sequence reads: CASSLGAGRADTQYF. The CDR3 DNA, read in part, is TGCGCCAGCAGCTTGGGAGCGGGTCGAGCAGATACG.

This clone appeared many times. The CDR3 extends 3 residues past the end of the read, so its final part is completed from the germline J gene. The V and J genes are TRBV19 and TRBJ2-2; TRBD1 aligns across 9 bases. This CDR3 spans 16 amino acids. V shed 11 bases and J 4 bases; nucleotides not matched to a gene: 14. Germline V gene sequence: CDR1 LNHDA, CDR2 SQIVND (reference sequence). CDR3 bases read: TGTGCCTTAAAGACAGGGGGTGCGGTGGGCACCGGGGAG. This translates into CALKTGGAVGTGE. The CDR3, in full, reads CALKTGGAVGTGELFF.

This clone has a handful of counts. The CDR3 end lies 3 residues beyond the end of the read and is filled in from the germline J gene. The J gene is TRBJ1-1, the V gene TRBV6-9, with D possibly TRBD1 on 6 matching bases. Per germline, CDR1 MNHGY and CDR2 SVAAGI. V was cut by 5 bases and J by 0 bases, with 22 bases left in between. The CDR3 runs to 18 residues. The CDR3 sequence: CASSAFKFGGPMNTEAFF. The covered CDR3 bases are TGTGCCAGCAGTGCCTTCAAGTTTGGGGGCCCGATGAACACTGAA.

With respect to this clone: Read sequence stops 3 residues before the CDR3 end, and the germline J gene provides the missing end. This rearrangement joins TRBV18 to TRBJ1-1, with D unclear. This CDR3 contains 14 residues. Germline V gene data show CDR1 as KGHSH and CDR2 as LQKENI. V gave up 3 bases and J gave up 4 bases, with 12 bases separating them. This chain's CDR3 is CASSPSTRFTEAFF. The DNA read from the CDR3 is TGTGCCAGCTCACCGTCGACACGGTTCACTGAA.

This clone was detected ten times or more. The read ends 3 residues shy of where the CDR3 ends; the end is completed using the germline J gene. V and J are TRBV20-1 and TRBJ1-5; D not resolved. V gave up 1 base and J gave up 7 bases, with 8 bases separating them. This CDR3 region has 12 residues. The germline V gene encodes CDR1 DFQATT and CDR2 SNEGSKA (reference sequence). The CDR3 bases that were read are TGCAGTGCTAGAGTCATTAGACAGCCC. Its protein product is CSARVIRQP. The CDR3 in its entirety is CSARVIRQPQHF.

In its sample, this clone was seen many times. From the germline J gene comes the end of the CDR3, since the read stops 3 residues before it. V is TRBV20-1 and J is TRBJ2-2, with D perhaps TRBD1 (5 bases). Trimming removed 0 bases from V and 7 bases from J, with 15 bases in between. Per the germline V gene, CDR1 is DFQATT and CDR2 is SNEGSKA (reference sequence). The CDR3 runs to 15 residues. This CDR3 reads CSAREASRAGGELFF. CDR3 DNA (partial): TGCAGTGCTAGAGAGGCGAGCAGGGCCGGCGGGGAG.

This clone came up many times. The CDR3 is cut off 3 residues early in the read; its end comes from the germline J gene. The chain recombines TRBV6-4 with TRBJ2-3, with 7 bases identical to TRBD1. Germline values: CDR1 MRHNA, CDR2 SNTAGT. Trimming took 4 bases from V and 2 from J; bases not matched to a gene: 3. This CDR3 region has 14 residues. The CDR3 sequence: CASSAGGYTDTQYF. The part of the CDR3 DNA that was read is TGTGCCAGCAGTGCAGGGGGTTACACAGATACG.

The sample holds many counts of this clone. Read coverage stops 3 residues before the CDR3 terminus; the germline J gene supplies the remainder. The chain has TRBV7-9 and TRBJ2-7; D is unresolved. Trimming pared 4 bases from V and 2 bases from J, leaving 12 bases between. This CDR3 is 14 amino acids long. The germline V gene has CDR1 SEHNR and CDR2 FQNEAQ (reference sequence). The part of the CDR3 DNA that was read is TGTGCCAGCAGCTCTAAGGCGGCTCCCTACGAG. Its protein product is CASSSKAAPYE. The full CDR3 is CASSSKAAPYEQYF.

This clone was seen at least ten times. The read ends 3 residues early relative to the CDR3; the germline J gene fills the gap. J is TRBJ1-1 and V is TRBV30; 10 nucleotides align to TRBD1. The J segment lost 0 bases and the V segment lost 1 base, leaving 11 bases of the junction unmatched. The CDR3 consists of 18 residues. Germline loops: CDR1 GTSNPN, CDR2 SVGIG (reference sequence). This CDR3 is CAWSDRGQGRGMNTEAFF. The sequenced CDR3 bases are TGTGCCTGGAGTGACCGGGGACAGGGGAGGGGCATGAACACTGAA.

This clone was detected only a few times. Sequencing ends 3 residues short of the CDR3 end; the germline J gene provides the rest. This chain connects TRBV19 to TRBJ2-5, with D possibly being TRBD1 (6 bases). The CDR3 loop spans 12 amino acids. Germline CDR1 and CDR2: LNHDA and SQIVND (reference sequence). V lost 11 bases, J lost 5 bases, and 15 bases lay in between. Partial CDR3 DNA: TGTGCCTCGGCCAGGGGTTCCGAGACC. Translation: CASARGSET. The CDR3 in its entirety is CASARGSETQYF.

The sample holds many counts of this clone. The read halts 3 residues ahead of the CDR3 end, with the missing end drawn from the germline J gene. The V gene is TRBV5-1, the J gene TRBJ2-6; TRBD1 might be the D (6 bases). The V gene's germline CDR1 is SGHRS and CDR2 YFSETQ. The CDR3 totals 17 residues. Trimming pared 0 bases from V and 0 bases from J, leaving 10 bases between. CDR3 residues: CASSLAGDLSGANVLTF. The sequenced CDR3 bases are TGCGCCAGCAGCTTGGCAGGGGACCTCTCTGGGGCCAACGTC.

A note on this clone: The CDR3 end falls 3 residues outside the read, so it is completed with the germline J gene. This chain links TRBV19 with TRBJ1-5; D unresolved. The CDR3 covers 14 residues. CDR1 is LNHDA, CDR2 SQIVND, per germline (reference sequence). V lost 3 bases and J lost 5, with 11 bases in between. CDR3 in amino acids: CASSIRVGYQPQHF. The part of the CDR3 DNA that was read is TGTGCCAGTAGTATCCGAGTAGGGTATCAGCCC.

This clone was detected many times. The read comes to an end 3 residues before the CDR3 does, leaving the germline J gene to fill in the end. The chain employs TRBV28 and TRBJ2-2, with TRBD1 matching 11 bases. Germline V gives CDR1 MDHEN, CDR2 SYDVKM. V lost 4 bases and J lost 6; bases outside the gene matches: 10. CDR3 length equals 17 residues. Incomplete CDR3 DNA: TGTGCCAGCAGTTCACCCCTCGGACAGGGGGCCCCCGGGGAG. Protein sequence: CASSSPLGQGAPGE. The whole CDR3 protein is CASSSPLGQGAPGELFF.

Notes on this clone: Read sequence stops 3 residues before the CDR3 end, and the germline J gene provides the missing end. The V and J genes are TRBV7-8 and TRBJ2-5; 7 bases are shared with TRBD2. The V segment lost 5 bases and the J segment 1 base; nucleotides outside the gene matches: 7. The CDR3 extends over 15 amino acids. The germline gives CDR1 SGHVS, CDR2 FQNEAQ. The CDR3 sequence is CASSAEASGQETQYF. The CDR3 DNA, read in part, is TGTGCCAGCAGCGCCGAAGCTAGCGGCCAAGAGACC.

This clone appeared many times. The observed sequence ends 3 residues before the CDR3 terminus, with the missing tail filled in from the germline J gene. V and J are TRBV18 and TRBJ2-3; 15 nucleotides agree with TRBD2. The CDR3 has 16 residues. Per the germline V gene, CDR1 is KGHSH and CDR2 is LQKENI. Trimming removed 3 bases from V and 6 bases from J; junction bases left unmatched: 4. The CDR3 sequence is CASSPGTSGRRDTQYF. The DNA read from the CDR3 is TGTGCCAGCTCACCCGGGACTAGCGGGAGGAGGGATACG.

Comments on this clone: The sample holds other DNA sequences that translate to the same CDR3. CDR3: CASSPTPGGNSPLHF. The sequenced CDR3 bases are TGTGCCAGTAGTCCTACCCCAGGGGGTAATTCACCC. V usage is TRBV19 and J usage is TRBJ1-6, with 7 bases that match TRBD1. The read ends 3 residues early relative to the CDR3; the germline J gene fills the gap. The CDR3 spans 15 residues. The junction had 7 bases not matched to a gene; V was cut back by 5 bases and J by 6 bases. Germline V lookup: CDR1 LNHDA, CDR2 SQIVND (reference sequence).

Note on this clone: The CDR3 extends 3 residues past the end of the read, so its final part is completed from the germline J gene. V usage is TRBV5-1 and J usage is TRBJ2-1; D remains ambiguous. CDR3 length: 13 amino acids. V lost 3 bases and J lost 3, with 7 bases in between. Germline CDR1 is SGHRS and CDR2 is YFSETQ. CDR3 region: CASSSHSYNEQFF. Partial CDR3 DNA: TGCGCCAGCAGCTCTCACAGCTACAATGAG.